This T cell receptor beta chain emerged from a study of blood T cell repertoires in COVID-19. Germline V lookup: CDR1 SGHVS, CDR2 FQNEAQ. The CDR3 runs to 16 residues. Between the trimmed V and J ends, which lost 0 bases and 1 base, there was a span of 10 bases. TCRdb's table, derived via immunoSEQ multiplex PCR, lists solely in-frame clones and lacks some. Here the sample spans fewer than 35,000 clones, around 89% being singletons. Sequencing was done on a sample of peripheral blood. This clonotype was obtained from a man aged 55 to 70 with active COVID-19. The chain recombines TRBV7-8 with TRBJ2-1; a weak D match, TRBD2 (5 bases). CDR3: CASSLARDWSYNEQFF. CDR3 coding DNA: TGTGCCAGCAGCTTAGCACGGGATTGGTCCTACAATGAGCAGTTCTTC.